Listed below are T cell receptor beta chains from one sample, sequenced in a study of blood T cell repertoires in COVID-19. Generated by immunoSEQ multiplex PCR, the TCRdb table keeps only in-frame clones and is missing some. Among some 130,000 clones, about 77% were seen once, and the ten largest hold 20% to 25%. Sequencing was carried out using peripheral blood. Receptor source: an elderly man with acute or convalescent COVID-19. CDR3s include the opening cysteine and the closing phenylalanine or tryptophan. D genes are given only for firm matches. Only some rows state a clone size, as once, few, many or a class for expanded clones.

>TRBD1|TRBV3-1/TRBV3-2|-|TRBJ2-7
TGTGCCAGCAGCCTGGGACAGGGCGCGCAGTACTTC
CASSLGQGAQYF
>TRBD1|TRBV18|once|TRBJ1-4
TGTGCCAGCTCTCCAACAATGACAGGGGCAACTAATGAAAAACTGTTTTTT
CASSPTMTGATNEKLFF
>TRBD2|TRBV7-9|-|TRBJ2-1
TGTGCCAGCAGCTTAAGGGCTAGCGGGGGGACCTACAATGAGCAGTTCTTC
CASSLRASGGTYNEQFF
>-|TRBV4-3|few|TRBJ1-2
TGCGCCAGCAGCCAAGATCCCAGGACTTCCTTGGGCTACACCTTC
CASSQDPRTSLGYTF
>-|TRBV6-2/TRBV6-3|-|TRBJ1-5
TGTGCCAGCAGTTCTTCTGTCATCGCGGAACAGCCCCAGCATTTT
CASSSSVIAEQPQHF
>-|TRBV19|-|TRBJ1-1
TGTGCCAGTAGTATGCGGGGGGGAACTGAAGCTTTCTTT
CASSMRGGTEAFF
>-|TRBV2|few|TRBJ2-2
TGTGCCAGCAGTGAAGGAGTCACCGGGGAGCTGTTTTTT
CASSEGVTGELFF
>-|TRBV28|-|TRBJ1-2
TGTGCCAGCAGGCCACGGACAGTCTATGGCTACACCTTC
CASRPRTVYGYTF
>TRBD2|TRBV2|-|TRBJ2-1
TGTGCCAGCAGTGACCCCACTAGCGGGGGGGAAAACAATGAGCAGTTCTTC
CASSDPTSGGENNEQFF
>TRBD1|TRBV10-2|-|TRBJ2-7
TGCGCCAGCAGGGGACAGGGCAACTCCTACGAGCAGTACTTC
CASRGQGNSYEQYF